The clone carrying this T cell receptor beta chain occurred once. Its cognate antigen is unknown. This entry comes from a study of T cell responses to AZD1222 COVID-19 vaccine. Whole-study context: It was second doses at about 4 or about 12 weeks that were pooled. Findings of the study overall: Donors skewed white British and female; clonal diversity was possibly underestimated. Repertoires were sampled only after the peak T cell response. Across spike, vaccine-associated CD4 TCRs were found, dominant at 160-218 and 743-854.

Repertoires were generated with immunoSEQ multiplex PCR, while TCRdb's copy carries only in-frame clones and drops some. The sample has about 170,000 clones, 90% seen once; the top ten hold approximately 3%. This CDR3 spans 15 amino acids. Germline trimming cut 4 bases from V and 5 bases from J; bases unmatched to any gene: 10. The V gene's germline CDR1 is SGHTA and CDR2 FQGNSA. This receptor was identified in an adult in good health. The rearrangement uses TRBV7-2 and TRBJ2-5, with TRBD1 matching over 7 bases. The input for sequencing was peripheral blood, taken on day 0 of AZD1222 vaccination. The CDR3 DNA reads TGTGCCAGCAGCTCCACGACAGGGTGGGGGGAGACCCAGTACTTC. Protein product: CASSSTTGWGETQYF.